The entry below describes one T cell receptor beta chain. Its antigen is as yet unknown. This record comes from a study of shared clonotypes between healthy human individuals. Study conclusions and caveats: Naive subsets tended to show greater estimated richness than memory subsets.

The method was immunoSEQ multiplex PCR; TCRdb's version includes in-frame clones alone and lacks a portion of them. The sample shows 2 million to 3 million clones, approximately 93% of them seen only once. The junction had 10 bases not matched to a gene; V was cut back by 5 bases and J by 6 bases. The germline V gene has CDR1 MNHEY and CDR2 SVGAGI. The CDR3 length is 15 residues. The chain carries TRBV6-5 and TRBJ2-4; 7 nucleotides match TRBD1. The clonotype was recovered from a man aged 18 to 29 in good health. Some clones in this sample may be carry-over from other donors' samples. Specimen: naive CD4+ T cells from PBMCs. Subset reported: CD45RA+ positively selected. The CDR3 DNA follows: TGTGCCAGCAGTCGACAGGGTAAATTAAGAAACATTCAGTACTTC. Translating gives CASSRQGKLRNIQYF.